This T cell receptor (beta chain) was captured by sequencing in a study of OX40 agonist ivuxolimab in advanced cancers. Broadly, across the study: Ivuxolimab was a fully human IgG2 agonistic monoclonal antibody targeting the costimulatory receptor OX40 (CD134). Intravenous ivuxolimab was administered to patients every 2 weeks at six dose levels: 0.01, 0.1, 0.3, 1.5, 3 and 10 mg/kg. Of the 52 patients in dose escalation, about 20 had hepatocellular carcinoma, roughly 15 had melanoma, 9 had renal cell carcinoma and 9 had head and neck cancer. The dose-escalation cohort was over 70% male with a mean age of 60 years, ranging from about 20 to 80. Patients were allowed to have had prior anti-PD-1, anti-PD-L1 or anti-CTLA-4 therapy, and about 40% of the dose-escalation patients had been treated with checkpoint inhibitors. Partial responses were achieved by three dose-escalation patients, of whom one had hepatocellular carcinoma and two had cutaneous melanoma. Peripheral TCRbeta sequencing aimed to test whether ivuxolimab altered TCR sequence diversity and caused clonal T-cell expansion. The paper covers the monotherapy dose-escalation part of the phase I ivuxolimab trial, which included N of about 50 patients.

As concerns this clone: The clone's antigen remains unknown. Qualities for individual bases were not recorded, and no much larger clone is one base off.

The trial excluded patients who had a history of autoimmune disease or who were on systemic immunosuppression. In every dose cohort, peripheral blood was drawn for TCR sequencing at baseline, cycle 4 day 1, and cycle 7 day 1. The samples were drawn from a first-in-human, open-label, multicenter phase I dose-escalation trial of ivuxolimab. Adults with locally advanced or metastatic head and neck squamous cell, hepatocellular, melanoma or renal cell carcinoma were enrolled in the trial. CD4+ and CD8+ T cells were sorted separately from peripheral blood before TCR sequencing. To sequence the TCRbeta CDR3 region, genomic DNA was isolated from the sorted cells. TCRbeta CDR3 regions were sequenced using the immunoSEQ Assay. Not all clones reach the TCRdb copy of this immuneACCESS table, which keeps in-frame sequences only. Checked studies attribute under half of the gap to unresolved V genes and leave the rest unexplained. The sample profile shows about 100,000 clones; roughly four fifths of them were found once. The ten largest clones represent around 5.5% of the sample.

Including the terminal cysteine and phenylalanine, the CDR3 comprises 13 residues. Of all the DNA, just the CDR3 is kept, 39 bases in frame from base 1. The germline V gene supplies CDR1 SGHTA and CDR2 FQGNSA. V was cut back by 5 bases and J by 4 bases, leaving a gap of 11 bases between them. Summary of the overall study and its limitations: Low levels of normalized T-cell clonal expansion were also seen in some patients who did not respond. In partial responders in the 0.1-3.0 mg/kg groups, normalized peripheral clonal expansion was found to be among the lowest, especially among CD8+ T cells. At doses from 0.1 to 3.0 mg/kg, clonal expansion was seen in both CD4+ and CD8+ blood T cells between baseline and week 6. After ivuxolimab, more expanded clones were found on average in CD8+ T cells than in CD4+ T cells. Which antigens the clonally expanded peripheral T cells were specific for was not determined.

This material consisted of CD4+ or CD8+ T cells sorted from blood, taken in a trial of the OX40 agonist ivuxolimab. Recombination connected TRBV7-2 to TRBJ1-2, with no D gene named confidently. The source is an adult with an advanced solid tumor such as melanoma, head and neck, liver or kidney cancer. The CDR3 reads CASSPPTTYGYTF. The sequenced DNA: TGTGCCAGCAGCCCCCCGACAACCTATGGCTACACCTTC.